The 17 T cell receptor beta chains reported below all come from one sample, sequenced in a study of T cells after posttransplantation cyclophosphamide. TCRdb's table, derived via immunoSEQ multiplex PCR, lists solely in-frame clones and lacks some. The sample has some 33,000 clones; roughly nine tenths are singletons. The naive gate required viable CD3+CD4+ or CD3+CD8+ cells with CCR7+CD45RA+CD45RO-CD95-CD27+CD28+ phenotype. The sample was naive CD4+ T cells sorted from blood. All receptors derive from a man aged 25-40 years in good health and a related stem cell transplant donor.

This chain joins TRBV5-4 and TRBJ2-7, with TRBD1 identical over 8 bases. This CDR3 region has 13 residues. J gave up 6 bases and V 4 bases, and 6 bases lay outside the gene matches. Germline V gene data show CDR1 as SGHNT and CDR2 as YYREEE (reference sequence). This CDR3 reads CASSPKTGVEQYF. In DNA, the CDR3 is TGTGCCAGCAGCCCTAAGACAGGGGTCGAGCAGTACTTC.

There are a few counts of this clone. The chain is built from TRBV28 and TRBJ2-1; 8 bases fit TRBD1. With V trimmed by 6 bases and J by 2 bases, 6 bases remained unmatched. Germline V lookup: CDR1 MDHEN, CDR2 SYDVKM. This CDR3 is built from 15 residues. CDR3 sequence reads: CASSETGAPYNEQFF. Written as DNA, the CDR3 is TGTGCCAGCAGCGAGACAGGGGCACCCTACAATGAGCAGTTCTTC. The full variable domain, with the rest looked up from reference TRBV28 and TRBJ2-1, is DVKVTQSSRYLVKRTGEKVFLECVQDMDHENMFWYRQDPGLGLRLIYFSYDVKMKEKGDIPEGYSVSREKKERFSLILESASTNQTSMYLCASSETGAPYNEQFFGPGTRLTVL.

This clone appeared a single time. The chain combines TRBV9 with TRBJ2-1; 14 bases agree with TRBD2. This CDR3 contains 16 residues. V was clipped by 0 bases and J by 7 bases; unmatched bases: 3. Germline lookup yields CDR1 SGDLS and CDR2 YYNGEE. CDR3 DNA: TGTGCCAGCAGCGTAGCGGGACTAGCGGGGGCTAATGAGCAGTTCTTC. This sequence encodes CASSVAGLAGANEQFF.

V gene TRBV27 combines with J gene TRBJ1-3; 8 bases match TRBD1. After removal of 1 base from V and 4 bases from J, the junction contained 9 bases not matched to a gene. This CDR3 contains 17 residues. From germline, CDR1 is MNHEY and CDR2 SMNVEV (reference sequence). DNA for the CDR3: TGTGCCAGCAGTTTATTGGGACAGGAACAGGGCGGAAACACCATATATTTT. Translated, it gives CASSLLGQEQGGNTIYF.

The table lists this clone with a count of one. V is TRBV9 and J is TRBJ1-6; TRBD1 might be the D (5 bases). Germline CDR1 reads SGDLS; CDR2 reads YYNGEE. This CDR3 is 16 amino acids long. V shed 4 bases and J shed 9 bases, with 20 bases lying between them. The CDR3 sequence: CASSSRTARGSSPLHF. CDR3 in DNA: TGTGCCAGCAGCTCACGGACGGCAAGGGGTAGTTCACCCCTCCACTTT.

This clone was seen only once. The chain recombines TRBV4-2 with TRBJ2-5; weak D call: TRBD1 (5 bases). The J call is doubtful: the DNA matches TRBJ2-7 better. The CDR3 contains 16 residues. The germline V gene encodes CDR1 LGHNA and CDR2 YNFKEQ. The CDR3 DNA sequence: TGTGCCAGCAGCCAAGATCTCGACAGAAGCTCCTACGAGCAGTACTTC. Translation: CASSQDLDRSSYEQYF.

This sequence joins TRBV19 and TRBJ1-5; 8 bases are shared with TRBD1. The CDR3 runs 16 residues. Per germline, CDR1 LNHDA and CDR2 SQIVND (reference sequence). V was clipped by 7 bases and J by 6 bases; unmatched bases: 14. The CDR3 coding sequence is TGTGCCAGTACTACTAGGGCACAGGGGGGGTCTCAGCCCCAGCATTTT. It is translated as CASTTRAQGGSQPQHF.

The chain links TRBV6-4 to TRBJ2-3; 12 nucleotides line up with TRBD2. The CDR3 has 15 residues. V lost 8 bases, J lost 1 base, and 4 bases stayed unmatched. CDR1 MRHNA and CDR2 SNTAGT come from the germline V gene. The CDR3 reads CASGRTSGGTDTQYF. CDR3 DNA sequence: TGTGCCAGCGGCCGGACTAGCGGGGGCACAGATACGCAGTATTTT.

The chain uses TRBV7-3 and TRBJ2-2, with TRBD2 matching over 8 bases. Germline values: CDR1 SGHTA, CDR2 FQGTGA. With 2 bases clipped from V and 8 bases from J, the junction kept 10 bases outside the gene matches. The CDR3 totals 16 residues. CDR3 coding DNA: TGTGCCAGCAGCTTATCCGGGGGGGCCTTTCGAGGGGAGCTGTTTTTT. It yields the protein CASSLSGGAFRGELFF. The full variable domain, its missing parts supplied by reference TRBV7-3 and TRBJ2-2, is GAGVSQTPSNKVTEKGKYVELRCDPISGHTALYWYRQSLGQGPEFLIYFQGTGAADDSGLPNDRFFAVRPEGSVSTLKIQRTERGDSAVYLCASSLSGGAFRGELFFGEGSRLTVL.

DNA for the CDR3: TGTGCCAGCAGCGCCAGGGGCGATACGGATGGCTACACCTTC. This codes for CASSARGDTDGYTF. J is TRBJ1-2 and V is TRBV7-9; tentative D call: TRBD1 (6 bases). CDR1 and CDR2 from the germline V gene are SEHNR and FQNEAQ (reference sequence). Deletions cut 5 bases from V and 6 bases from J, with 16 bases between. This CDR3 is 14 amino acids long.

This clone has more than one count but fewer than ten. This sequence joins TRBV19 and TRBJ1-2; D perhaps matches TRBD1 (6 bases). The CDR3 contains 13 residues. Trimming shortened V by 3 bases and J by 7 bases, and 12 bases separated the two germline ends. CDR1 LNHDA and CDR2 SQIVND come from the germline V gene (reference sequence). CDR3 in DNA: TGTGCCAGTAGTATCAGGGGTCGTATTGGCTACACCTTC. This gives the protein CASSIRGRIGYTF. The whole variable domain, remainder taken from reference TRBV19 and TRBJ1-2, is DGGITQSPKYLFRKEGQNVTLSCEQNLNHDAMYWYRQDPGQGLRLIYYSQIVNDFQKGDIAEGYSVSREKKESFPLTVTSAQKNPTAFYLCASSIRGRIGYTFGSGTRLTVV.

This chain's CDR3 is CASSEGRVEQYF. CDR3 bases: TGTGCCAGCAGTGAAGGTCGGGTCGAGCAGTACTTC. This chain connects TRBV6-1 to TRBJ2-5; D unclear. The DNA end favors TRBJ2-7, so the J call may be wrong. The CDR3 has 12 residues. Germline V gives CDR1 MNHNS, CDR2 SASEGT.

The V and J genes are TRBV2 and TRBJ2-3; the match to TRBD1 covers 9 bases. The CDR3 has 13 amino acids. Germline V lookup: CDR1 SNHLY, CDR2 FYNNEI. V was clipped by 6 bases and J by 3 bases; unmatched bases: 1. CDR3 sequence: CASRGQGTDTQYF. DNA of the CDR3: TGTGCCAGCAGGGGACAGGGAACAGATACGCAGTATTTT.

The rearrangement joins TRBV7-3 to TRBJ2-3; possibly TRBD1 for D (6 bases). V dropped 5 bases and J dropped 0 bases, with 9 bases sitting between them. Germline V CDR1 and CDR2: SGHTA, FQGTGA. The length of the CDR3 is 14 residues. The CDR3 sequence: CASSQTGSTDTQYF. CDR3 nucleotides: TGTGCCAGCAGCCAGACAGGAAGCACAGATACGCAGTATTTT.

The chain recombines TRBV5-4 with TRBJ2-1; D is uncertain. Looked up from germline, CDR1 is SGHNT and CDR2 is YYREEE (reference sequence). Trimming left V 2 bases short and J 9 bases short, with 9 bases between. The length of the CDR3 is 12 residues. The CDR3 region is CASSFVRGEQFF. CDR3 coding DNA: TGTGCCAGCAGCTTTGTCCGCGGTGAGCAGTTCTTC.

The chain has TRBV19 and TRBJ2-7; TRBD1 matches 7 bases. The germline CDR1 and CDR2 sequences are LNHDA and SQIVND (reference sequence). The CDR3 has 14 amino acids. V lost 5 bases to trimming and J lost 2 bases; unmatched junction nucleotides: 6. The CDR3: CASSFRTGAYEQYF. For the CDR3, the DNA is TGTGCCAGTAGTTTTCGGACAGGAGCCTACGAGCAGTACTTC.

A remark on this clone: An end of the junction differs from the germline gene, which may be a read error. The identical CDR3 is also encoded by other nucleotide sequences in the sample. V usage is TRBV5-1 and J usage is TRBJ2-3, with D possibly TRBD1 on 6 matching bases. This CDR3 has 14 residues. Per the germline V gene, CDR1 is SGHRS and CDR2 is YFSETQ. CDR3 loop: CASSDGQFTDTQYF. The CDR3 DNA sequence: TGCGCCAGCAGCGACGGACAGTTCACAGATACGCAGTATTTC.